A selection of T cell receptor beta chains follows, all from one sample in a study of metastatic and nonmetastatic thyroid tumors. TCRdb redid the clone calls on the PCR reads using MiXCR. The table records about 40,000 clones, over 9.5% of them present only once. The sequencing input was blood. These receptors were obtained from a female donor with papillary thyroid cancer or a benign thyroid nodule (not recorded which). Some clones in this sample may be carry-over from other donors' samples. The CDR3 runs from the conserved cysteine through the conserved F or W. Each record gives: V gene, J gene, CDR3 protein.

TRBV28	TRBJ2-7	CASIQWVYEQYF
TRBV27	TRBJ1-1	CASSTTGRRGTFF
TRBV11-1	TRBJ2-3	CASSSRRGQSDTQYF
TRBV18	TRBJ1-1	CASLKGLNTEAFF
TRBV5-1	TRBJ1-5	CASSLSTGSNQPQHF
TRBV7-3	TRBJ2-3	CASSSGLATDTQYF
TRBV28	TRBJ1-5	CASSLGGPGQPQHF
TRBV18	TRBJ2-7	CASSQGTGGSYEQYF
TRBV28	TRBJ2-7	CASSINSGSFLEQYF
TRBV5-1	TRBJ1-6	CASSLALGTGNNSPLHF
TRBV28	TRBJ1-1	CASSLPRTEAFF
TRBV19	TRBJ1-2	CASSINPDRGRNYGYTF
TRBV20-1	TRBJ2-3	CSARGGSGRADADTQYF
TRBV19	TRBJ2-1	CASSLDRDNVQFF
TRBV20-1	TRBJ2-2	CSARTSGPNTGELFF
TRBV2	TRBJ2-1	CASSYAYEQFF
TRBV5-6	TRBJ2-1	CASSLNSNEQFF
TRBV24-1	TRBJ2-3	CATSDPSPTDTQYF
TRBV4-1	TRBJ2-7	CSSSRTGGTDEQYF
TRBV6-1	TRBJ1-5	CASSTHVGGRNQPQHF
TRBV5-1	TRBJ2-2	CASSLGVSGVGELFF
TRBV20-1	TRBJ2-7	CSASLGRRGEQYF
TRBV5-1	TRBJ2-5	CASSSIGGVQETQYF
TRBV7-4	TRBJ2-3	CASSLAPGSTDTQYF
TRBV5-1	TRBJ2-5	CAISPGGSGSETQYF